This TCR beta chain was profiled in a study of T cells in Graves' hyperthyroidism and ophthalmopathy. Amplification targeted TCR beta CDR3 regions from RNA transcripts. The study used the HTBI primer set for a first-round RT-PCR of the TCR CDR3. TCRdb reprocessed the multiplex PCR reads with MiXCR, giving one entry per CDR3 protein. Of more than 350,000 distinct CDR3 sequences listed, approximately 16% were seen once; the top ten hold approximately 19%. Broader study findings: Also found in blood were most expanded thyroid clonotypes above 0.001. In validation, the model predicted ophthalmopathy. These predictions came a median approximately six months before onset.

The CDR3 has 12 residues. The germline CDR1 and CDR2 sequences are MNHNS and SASEGT. Trimming stripped 7 bases from V and 5 bases from J, with 12 bases between. This clonotype was counted a few times. The antigen is unknown. The sequenced material came from blood. V gene TRBV6-1 combines with J gene TRBJ2-7; D remains unclear. The sequence derives from a woman aged 60-75 years with Graves' ophthalmopathy. The CDR3 DNA reads as TGTGCCAGCAAGGGATCTTTGGACGAGCAGTACTTC. Translated, it gives CASKGSLDEQYF.